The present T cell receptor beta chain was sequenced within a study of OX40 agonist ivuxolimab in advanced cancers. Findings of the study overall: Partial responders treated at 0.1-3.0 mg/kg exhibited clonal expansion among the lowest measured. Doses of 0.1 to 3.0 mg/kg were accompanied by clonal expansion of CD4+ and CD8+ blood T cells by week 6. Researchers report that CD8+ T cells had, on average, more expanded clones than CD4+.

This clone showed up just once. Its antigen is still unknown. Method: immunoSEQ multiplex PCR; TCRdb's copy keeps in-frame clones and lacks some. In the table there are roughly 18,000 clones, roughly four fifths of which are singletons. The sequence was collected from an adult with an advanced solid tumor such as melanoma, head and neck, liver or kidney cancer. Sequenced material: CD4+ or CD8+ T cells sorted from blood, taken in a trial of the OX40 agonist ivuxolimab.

The CDR3: CASSLLAGAGTGELFF. The CDR3 DNA is TGTGCCAGCAGTCTCCTAGCGGGAGCGGGCACCGGGGAGCTGTTTTTT. The chain uses TRBV28 and TRBJ2-2, with 10 positions matching TRBD2. The ends lost 5 bases at V and 4 bases at J; junction bases unmatched: 7. This CDR3 region has 16 residues. Germline V gene lookup returns CDR1 MDHEN and CDR2 SYDVKM.